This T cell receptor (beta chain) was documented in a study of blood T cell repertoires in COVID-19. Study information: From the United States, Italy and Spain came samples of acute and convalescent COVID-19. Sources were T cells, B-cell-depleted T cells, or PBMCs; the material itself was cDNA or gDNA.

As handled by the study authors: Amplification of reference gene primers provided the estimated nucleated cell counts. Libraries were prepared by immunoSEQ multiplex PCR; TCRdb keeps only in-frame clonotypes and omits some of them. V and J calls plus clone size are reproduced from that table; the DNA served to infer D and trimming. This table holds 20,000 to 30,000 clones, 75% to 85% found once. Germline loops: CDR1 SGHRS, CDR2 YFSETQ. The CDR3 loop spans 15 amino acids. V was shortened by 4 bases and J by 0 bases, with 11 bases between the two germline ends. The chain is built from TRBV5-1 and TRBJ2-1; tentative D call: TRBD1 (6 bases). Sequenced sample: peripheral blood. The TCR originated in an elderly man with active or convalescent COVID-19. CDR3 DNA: TGCGCCAGCAGCACTACAGGGAGCTCCTACAATGAGCAGTTCTTC. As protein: CASSTTGSSYNEQFF.